This T cell receptor (beta chain) was sequenced in a study of CD8 T cells in ankylosing spondylitis. General study results and limits: Reportedly, disease-linked clones are significantly enriched in ankylosing spondylitis patients' matched synovial fluid. A TCR beta motif of seven or eight highly homologous variants appeared characteristic of ankylosing spondylitis blood.

Using its own MiXCR run on the 5' RACE reads, TCRdb lists one record per CDR3 protein. The sample has 800,000 to 900,000 distinct CDR3 sequences, approximately 12% seen once. The CDR3 is 15 amino acids. Germline lookup yields CDR1 SGHRS and CDR2 YFSETQ. Trimming took 0 bases from V and 7 from J; bases not matched to a gene: 6. This clonotype was recorded many times. Antigen: not known. This TCR was sampled from a male donor with ankylosing spondylitis. The sequencing sample was made of blood, either unsorted or a sorted T cell fraction (not recorded which). V usage is TRBV5-1 and J usage is TRBJ2-1, with 8 bases fitting TRBD2. The CDR3 reads CASSLDSASGNEQFF. In DNA, the CDR3 is TGCGCCAGCAGCTTGGATTCGGCTAGCGGGAATGAGCAGTTCTTC.